The rows below give T cell receptor beta chains drawn from one sample of a study of blood T cell repertoires in COVID-19. Repertoires were generated with immunoSEQ multiplex PCR, while TCRdb's copy carries only in-frame clones and drops some. Among about 210,000 clones, around 82% were seen once, and the ten largest hold roughly 2.9%. Specimen: peripheral blood. The receptors were gathered from a man aged 50 to 60 with active or convalescent COVID-19. Each CDR3 is given with its conserved first and last residue. D genes are given only for firm matches. A row's size may be missing; if present it is once, few, many or a size class.

len: 19; d_gene: TRBD2; abundance: .; v_gene: TRBV19; j_gene: TRBJ2-1; CDR3nt: TGTGCCAGTAGTCCCTCGGGACTAGCGGGAGGAGGGGGATGGAATGAGCAGTTCTTC; CDR3aa: CASSPSGLAGGGGWNEQFF
len: 13; d_gene: .; abundance: .; v_gene: TRBV24-1; j_gene: TRBJ2-7; CDR3nt: TGTGCCAGTGCCGGGACTCCATCCTACGAGCAGTACTTC; CDR3aa: CASAGTPSYEQYF
len: 14; d_gene: TRBD1; abundance: once; v_gene: TRBV30; j_gene: TRBJ1-5; CDR3nt: TGTGCCTGGAGCCCCGACAGGGTTTGGCAGCCCCAGCATTTT; CDR3aa: CAWSPDRVWQPQHF
len: 11; d_gene: .; abundance: .; v_gene: TRBV20-1; j_gene: TRBJ1-1; CDR3nt: TGCAGTGCTAGGCTAAACACTGAAGCTTTCTTT; CDR3aa: CSARLNTEAFF
len: 15; d_gene: .; abundance: .; v_gene: TRBV25-1; j_gene: TRBJ2-5; CDR3nt: TGTGCCAGCAGCCCCACCGGGGAATCCAAAGAGACCCAGTACTTC; CDR3aa: CASSPTGESKETQYF
len: 11; d_gene: .; abundance: .; v_gene: TRBV3-1/TRBV3-2; j_gene: TRBJ1-2; CDR3nt: TGTGCCAGCAGCCAAGTCTCCAGGTACACCTTC; CDR3aa: CASSQVSRYTF
len: 14; d_gene: TRBD1; abundance: once; v_gene: TRBV6-5; j_gene: TRBJ1-1; CDR3nt: TGTGCCAGCCTAAGGGACAGGGGGAACACTGAAGCTTTCTTT; CDR3aa: CASLRDRGNTEAFF
len: 15; d_gene: TRBD1; abundance: .; v_gene: TRBV28; j_gene: TRBJ1-1; CDR3nt: TGTGCCAGCAGTTTAAGGACAGGGTGGGGCACTGAAGCTTTCTTT; CDR3aa: CASSLRTGWGTEAFF
len: 14; d_gene: .; abundance: .; v_gene: TRBV11-2; j_gene: TRBJ1-1; CDR3nt: TGTGCCAGCAGCTTAGACGGACAAGGCACTGAAGCTTTCTTT; CDR3aa: CASSLDGQGTEAFF
len: 13; d_gene: .; abundance: .; v_gene: TRBV27; j_gene: TRBJ1-2; CDR3nt: TGTGCCAGCAGTTTGAGTGGGAGGAATGGCTACACCTTC; CDR3aa: CASSLSGRNGYTF
len: 11; d_gene: .; abundance: .; v_gene: TRBV19; j_gene: TRBJ2-7; CDR3nt: TGTGCCAGTAGTACGTACTACGAGCAGTACTTC; CDR3aa: CASSTYYEQYF
len: 13; d_gene: .; abundance: .; v_gene: TRBV19; j_gene: TRBJ2-1; CDR3nt: TGTGCCAGTAGTGTTGAAATTCGGAATGAGCAGTTCTTC; CDR3aa: CASSVEIRNEQFF
len: 15; d_gene: .; abundance: .; v_gene: TRBV7-8; j_gene: TRBJ1-3; CDR3nt: TGTGCCAGCAGCTTAGGGAGGGTTCCTGGAAACACCATATATTTT; CDR3aa: CASSLGRVPGNTIYF
len: 13; d_gene: .; abundance: .; v_gene: TRBV18; j_gene: TRBJ1-5; CDR3nt: TGTGCCAGCTCAACTCTTAGCAATCAGCCCCAGCATTTT; CDR3aa: CASSTLSNQPQHF
len: 15; d_gene: .; abundance: .; v_gene: TRBV27; j_gene: TRBJ2-1; CDR3nt: TGTGCCAGCACCCCGGGACTCAGCTCCTACAATGAGCAGTTCTTC; CDR3aa: CASTPGLSSYNEQFF
len: 15; d_gene: .; abundance: once; v_gene: TRBV5-1; j_gene: TRBJ1-3; CDR3nt: TGCGCCAGCAGCTTGGACGGTTGGTCTGGAAACACCATATATTTT; CDR3aa: CASSLDGWSGNTIYF
len: 17; d_gene: .; abundance: .; v_gene: TRBV21-1; j_gene: TRBJ2-1; CDR3nt: TGTGCCAGCAGTGGCGACCCGGGGGAAAAAATCTCTGATGAGCAGTTCTTC; CDR3aa: CASSGDPGEKISDEQFF
len: 17; d_gene: TRBD2; abundance: few; v_gene: TRBV28; j_gene: TRBJ2-7; CDR3nt: TGTGCCAGCCCCCCCTCGGGCCGAGGGACTAGTTTCGACGAGCAGTACTTC; CDR3aa: CASPPSGRGTSFDEQYF
len: 16; d_gene: TRBD2; abundance: .; v_gene: TRBV6-5; j_gene: TRBJ2-5; CDR3nt: TGTGCCAGCAGTTACTCCGGGACTAGCGGGGTAGAGACCCAGTACTTC; CDR3aa: CASSYSGTSGVETQYF
len: 16; d_gene: TRBD1; abundance: .; v_gene: TRBV24-1; j_gene: TRBJ1-2; CDR3nt: TGTGCCACCAGTGATCCGACAGGGGATATCGGAGATGGCTACACCTTC; CDR3aa: CATSDPTGDIGDGYTF
len: 13; d_gene: .; abundance: .; v_gene: TRBV5-6; j_gene: TRBJ2-7; CDR3nt: TGTGCCAGCAGCTTGGCCGGGTCCTACGAGCAGTACTTC; CDR3aa: CASSLAGSYEQYF
len: 13; d_gene: TRBD1; abundance: .; v_gene: TRBV12-5; j_gene: TRBJ1-1; CDR3nt: TGTGCTAGTGGTTCTAGGACAGGGACTGAAGCTTTCTTT; CDR3aa: CASGSRTGTEAFF
len: 17; d_gene: TRBD1; abundance: .; v_gene: TRBV5-1; j_gene: TRBJ1-2; CDR3nt: TGCGCCAGCAGCTTGTCACCGCGGGACAGGGAGTTCTATGGCTACACCTTC; CDR3aa: CASSLSPRDREFYGYTF
len: 16; d_gene: .; abundance: .; v_gene: TRBV18; j_gene: TRBJ2-6; CDR3nt: TGTGCCAGCTCACCATTATCCAGCTCTGGGGCCAACGTCCTGACTTTC; CDR3aa: CASSPLSSSGANVLTF
len: 13; d_gene: TRBD2; abundance: .; v_gene: TRBV7-2; j_gene: TRBJ2-1; CDR3nt: TGTGCCAGCAGCTTCACTAGCGGGGATGAGCAGTTCTTC; CDR3aa: CASSFTSGDEQFF
len: 16; d_gene: TRBD1; abundance: once; v_gene: TRBV27; j_gene: TRBJ2-7; CDR3nt: TGTGCCAGCAGTCCAGGACAGGGGAGAACAGCCTACGAGCAGTACTTC; CDR3aa: CASSPGQGRTAYEQYF
len: 13; d_gene: .; abundance: .; v_gene: TRBV28; j_gene: TRBJ2-5; CDR3nt: TGTGCCAGCAGTTTCCAGTTCGGGGAGACCCAGTACTTC; CDR3aa: CASSFQFGETQYF
len: 18; d_gene: TRBD1; abundance: .; v_gene: TRBV19; j_gene: TRBJ1-6; CDR3nt: TGTGCCAGTAGTATACCCTACTCCGAAGGGGAACAGGGGTCACCCCTCCACTTT; CDR3aa: CASSIPYSEGEQGSPLHF
len: 13; d_gene: TRBD1; abundance: .; v_gene: TRBV29-1; j_gene: TRBJ1-4; CDR3nt: TGCAGCGGGGGAGGAGGGGGCGGTGAAAAACTGTTTTTT; CDR3aa: CSGGGGGGEKLFF
len: 15; d_gene: .; abundance: once; v_gene: TRBV27; j_gene: TRBJ1-2; CDR3nt: TGTGCCAGCAGTCCCTTGGGGGGGCGGATGTACGGCTACACCTTC; CDR3aa: CASSPLGGRMYGYTF
len: 16; d_gene: .; abundance: once; v_gene: TRBV30; j_gene: TRBJ1-4; CDR3nt: TGTGCCTGGAGTGTAACCCACATGACAACTAATGAAAAACTGTTTTTT; CDR3aa: CAWSVTHMTTNEKLFF
len: 13; d_gene: .; abundance: .; v_gene: TRBV29-1; j_gene: TRBJ2-1; CDR3nt: TGCAGCGTTGCCGGGCATGGGGGGAGTGAGCAGTTCTTC; CDR3aa: CSVAGHGGSEQFF
len: 13; d_gene: .; abundance: .; v_gene: TRBV5-1; j_gene: TRBJ1-5; CDR3nt: TGCGCCAGCAGCTGGCAGGGCAATCAGCCCCAGCATTTT; CDR3aa: CASSWQGNQPQHF
len: 18; d_gene: TRBD1; abundance: .; v_gene: TRBV3-1/TRBV3-2; j_gene: TRBJ1-2; CDR3nt: TGTGCCAGCAGCCAAGATCGCCGGACAGGGCGGGTTAACTATGGCTACACCTTC; CDR3aa: CASSQDRRTGRVNYGYTF
len: 13; d_gene: TRBD1; abundance: .; v_gene: TRBV7-2; j_gene: TRBJ1-2; CDR3nt: TGTGCCAGCAGGCTCGGGACAGGGGGCGATTTGACCTTC; CDR3aa: CASRLGTGGDLTF
len: 17; d_gene: .; abundance: .; v_gene: TRBV4-3; j_gene: TRBJ2-3; CDR3nt: TGCGCCAGCAGCCAAGATCTTGGGCGCGTCCCCCGGGGGACGCAGTATTTT; CDR3aa: CASSQDLGRVPRGTQYF
len: 14; d_gene: TRBD1; abundance: few; v_gene: TRBV7-2; j_gene: TRBJ2-7; CDR3nt: TGTGCCAGCCGCCGGGACAGCATCTCCTACGAGCAGTACTTC; CDR3aa: CASRRDSISYEQYF
len: 14; d_gene: TRBD2; abundance: .; v_gene: TRBV6-6; j_gene: TRBJ2-5; CDR3nt: TGTGCCAGCAGGAATAGACTAGCGAGGGAGACCCAGTACTTC; CDR3aa: CASRNRLARETQYF
len: 15; d_gene: TRBD1; abundance: .; v_gene: TRBV5-4; j_gene: TRBJ2-7; CDR3nt: TGTGCCAGCAGCGCGAACCGGGACAGTCCCTACGAGCAGTACTTC; CDR3aa: CASSANRDSPYEQYF
len: 12; d_gene: .; abundance: .; v_gene: TRBV7-9; j_gene: TRBJ2-2; CDR3nt: TGTGCCAGCAGCTTATTAGCCGGGGAGCTGTTTTTT; CDR3aa: CASSLLAGELFF
len: 15; d_gene: TRBD1; abundance: .; v_gene: TRBV6-2/TRBV6-3; j_gene: TRBJ2-2; CDR3nt: TGTGCCAGCACCCCCAACAGGGGGCGCACCGGGGAGCTGTTTTTT; CDR3aa: CASTPNRGRTGELFF
len: 20; d_gene: TRBD1; abundance: .; v_gene: TRBV9; j_gene: TRBJ1-3; CDR3nt: TGTGCCAGCAGCGCCAGAGGGACAGGGGGCTATGGTTCGTCAGGAAACACCATATATTTT; CDR3aa: CASSARGTGGYGSSGNTIYF
len: 12; d_gene: TRBD1; abundance: .; v_gene: TRBV12-3/TRBV12-4; j_gene: TRBJ1-2; CDR3nt: TGTGCCAGCAGTCTCCTTGACAGGGCGCCTTACTTC; CDR3aa: CASSLLDRAPYF